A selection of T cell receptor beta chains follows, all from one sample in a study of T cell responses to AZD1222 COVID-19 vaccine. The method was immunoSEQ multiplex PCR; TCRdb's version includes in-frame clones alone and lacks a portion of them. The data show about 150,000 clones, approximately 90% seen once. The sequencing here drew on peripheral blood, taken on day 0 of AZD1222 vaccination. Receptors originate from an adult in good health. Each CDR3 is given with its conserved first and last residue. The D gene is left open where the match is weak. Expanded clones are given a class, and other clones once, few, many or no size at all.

CDR3nt: TGTGCCAGCTCACCGTCCAACCTTGGGACCGAGCAGTACTTC
CDR3aa: CASSPSNLGTEQYF
v_gene: TRBV18
abundance: once
d_gene: .
j_gene: TRBJ2-7

CDR3nt: TGTGCCAGCAGTTACTCAGCCAGAGGGCGCACTGAAGCTTTCTTT
CDR3aa: CASSYSARGRTEAFF
v_gene: TRBV6-2/TRBV6-3
abundance: .
d_gene: .
j_gene: TRBJ1-1

CDR3nt: TGTGCCAGCAGGGCCGGGGACCCTGCGGGCCTAGATCAGTTCTTC
CDR3aa: CASRAGDPAGLDQFF
v_gene: TRBV6-5
abundance: .
d_gene: .
j_gene: TRBJ2-1

CDR3nt: TGTGCCAGTAAGGGGGCAGCCATGAACACTGAAGCTTTCTTT
CDR3aa: CASKGAAMNTEAFF
v_gene: TRBV19
abundance: .
d_gene: TRBD1
j_gene: TRBJ1-1

CDR3nt: TGCGCCAGCAGCGCTAGACCCGGGGACACCATATATTTT
CDR3aa: CASSARPGDTIYF
v_gene: TRBV5-1
abundance: once
d_gene: .
j_gene: TRBJ1-3

CDR3nt: TGTGCCAGCAGTCCACTCGGACTAGCGGGGGTGACAGATACGCAGTATTTT
CDR3aa: CASSPLGLAGVTDTQYF
v_gene: TRBV28
abundance: few
d_gene: TRBD2
j_gene: TRBJ2-3

CDR3nt: TGTGCCAGCAGCTCCCGAGGAAAGGATGGGATCCATGAGCAGTTCTTC
CDR3aa: CASSSRGKDGIHEQFF
v_gene: TRBV7-2
abundance: .
d_gene: .
j_gene: TRBJ2-1

CDR3nt: TGCGCCAGCAGCCAGGACTCCGTGGCGGGGCCGTACTTC
CDR3aa: CASSQDSVAGPYF
v_gene: TRBV4-1
abundance: .
d_gene: .
j_gene: TRBJ2-7

CDR3nt: TGTGCCAGCTCACCTACGCGGATTAGCAATCAGCCCCAGCATTTT
CDR3aa: CASSPTRISNQPQHF
v_gene: TRBV18
abundance: .
d_gene: .
j_gene: TRBJ1-5

CDR3nt: TGTGCCTGGATTGGCGGGAGGGGAAGAGATACGCAGTATTTT
CDR3aa: CAWIGGRGRDTQYF
v_gene: TRBV30
abundance: once
d_gene: TRBD2
j_gene: TRBJ2-3

CDR3nt: TGTGCCAGTGCCGGGACAGGGCGCGAGACCCAGTACTTC
CDR3aa: CASAGTGRETQYF
v_gene: TRBV19
abundance: .
d_gene: TRBD1
j_gene: TRBJ2-5

CDR3nt: TGTGCCAGCAGCCCGGTGGGGCAGGGAGGAGATACGCAGTATTTT
CDR3aa: CASSPVGQGGDTQYF
v_gene: TRBV11-2
abundance: .
d_gene: .
j_gene: TRBJ2-3

CDR3nt: TGTGCCACCAGCGAGGGTTCGACTGAAGCTTTCTTT
CDR3aa: CATSEGSTEAFF
v_gene: TRBV15
abundance: .
d_gene: .
j_gene: TRBJ1-1

CDR3nt: TGTGCCAGCAGCGCATTCCCAGACAGGGATGGAAACACCATATATTTT
CDR3aa: CASSAFPDRDGNTIYF
v_gene: TRBV9
abundance: .
d_gene: TRBD1
j_gene: TRBJ1-3

CDR3nt: TGTGCCAGCAGCTCATGGACAGGGGGCCATGAAAAACTGTTTTTT
CDR3aa: CASSSWTGGHEKLFF
v_gene: TRBV21-1
abundance: .
d_gene: .
j_gene: TRBJ1-4

CDR3nt: TGCGCCAGCAGCTTGAAAGGACCAGGGGGGACCTACGAGCAGTACTTC
CDR3aa: CASSLKGPGGTYEQYF
v_gene: TRBV5-1
abundance: .
d_gene: .
j_gene: TRBJ2-7

CDR3nt: TGTGCCAGCAGCTTGAGACAGGGGGTAGCCGGGGAGCTGTTTTTT
CDR3aa: CASSLRQGVAGELFF
v_gene: TRBV5-4
abundance: .
d_gene: TRBD1
j_gene: TRBJ2-2

CDR3nt: TGTGCCAGCAGCTTAGTTTTAGCTCACTATGAGCAGTTCTTC
CDR3aa: CASSLVLAHYEQFF
v_gene: TRBV7-8
abundance: .
d_gene: .
j_gene: TRBJ2-1

CDR3nt: TGTGCCAGCAGCACTAGACTAGCGGGAACGGGAGATACGCAGTATTTT
CDR3aa: CASSTRLAGTGDTQYF
v_gene: TRBV3-1/TRBV3-2
abundance: .
d_gene: TRBD2
j_gene: TRBJ2-3

CDR3nt: TGCAGTGCTAGTCCAGTCCGGGGACGGAACACTGAAGCTTTCTTT
CDR3aa: CSASPVRGRNTEAFF
v_gene: TRBV20-1
abundance: .
d_gene: .
j_gene: TRBJ1-1

CDR3nt: TGTGCCAGCAGTCTCCCGGTACAGCCCCAGCATTTT
CDR3aa: CASSLPVQPQHF
v_gene: TRBV28
abundance: .
d_gene: .
j_gene: TRBJ1-5

CDR3nt: TGTGCCAGCAGCCTTAGCGGGAATACGCAGTATTTT
CDR3aa: CASSLSGNTQYF
v_gene: TRBV7-3
abundance: .
d_gene: TRBD2
j_gene: TRBJ2-3

CDR3nt: TGTGCCAGTAGGGGCGATACTAACTATGGCTACACCTTC
CDR3aa: CASRGDTNYGYTF
v_gene: TRBV19
abundance: .
d_gene: .
j_gene: TRBJ1-2

CDR3nt: TGTGCCTGGAGTGTACCGGGACAGGTTAATGAAAAACTGTTTTTT
CDR3aa: CAWSVPGQVNEKLFF
v_gene: TRBV30
abundance: .
d_gene: TRBD1
j_gene: TRBJ1-4

CDR3nt: TGTGCCAGCAGCCCCAGAGCGGGATCCTACAATGAGCAGTTCTTC
CDR3aa: CASSPRAGSYNEQFF
v_gene: TRBV7-3
abundance: .
d_gene: TRBD2
j_gene: TRBJ2-1